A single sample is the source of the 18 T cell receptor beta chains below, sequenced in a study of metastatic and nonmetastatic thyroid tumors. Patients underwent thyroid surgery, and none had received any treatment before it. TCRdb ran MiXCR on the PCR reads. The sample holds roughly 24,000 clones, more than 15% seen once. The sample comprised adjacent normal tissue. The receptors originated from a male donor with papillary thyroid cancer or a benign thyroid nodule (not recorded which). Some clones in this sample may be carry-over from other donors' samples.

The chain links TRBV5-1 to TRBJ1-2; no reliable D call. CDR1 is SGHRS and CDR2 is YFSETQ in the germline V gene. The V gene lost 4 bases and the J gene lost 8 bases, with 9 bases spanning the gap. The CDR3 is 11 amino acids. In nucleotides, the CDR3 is TGCGCCAGCAGCGACCTTGGCGGCTACACCTTC. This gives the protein CASSDLGGYTF.

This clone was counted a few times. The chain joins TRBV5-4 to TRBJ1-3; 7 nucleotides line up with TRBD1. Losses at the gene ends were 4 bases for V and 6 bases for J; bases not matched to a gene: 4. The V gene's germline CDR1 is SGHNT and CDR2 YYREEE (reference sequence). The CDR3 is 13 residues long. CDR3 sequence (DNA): TGTGCCAGCAGCATCACAGGGGCAAACACCATATATTTT. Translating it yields CASSITGANTIYF.

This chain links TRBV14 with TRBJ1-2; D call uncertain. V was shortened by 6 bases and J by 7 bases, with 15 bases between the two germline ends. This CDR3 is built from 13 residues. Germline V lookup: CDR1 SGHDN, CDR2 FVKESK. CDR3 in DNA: TGTGCCAGCAGGATTGACGGGTCCGGTGGCTACACCTTC. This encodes CASRIDGSGGYTF.

In DNA, the CDR3 is TGCAGTGCTATGGATCCCTACGAGCAGTACTTC. Translating gives CSAMDPYEQYF. This sequence joins TRBV20-1 and TRBJ2-7; D not certain. Per the germline V gene, CDR1 is DFQATT and CDR2 is SNEGSKA (reference sequence). V was shortened by 4 bases and J by 2 bases, with 6 bases between the two germline ends. The CDR3 extends over 11 amino acids.

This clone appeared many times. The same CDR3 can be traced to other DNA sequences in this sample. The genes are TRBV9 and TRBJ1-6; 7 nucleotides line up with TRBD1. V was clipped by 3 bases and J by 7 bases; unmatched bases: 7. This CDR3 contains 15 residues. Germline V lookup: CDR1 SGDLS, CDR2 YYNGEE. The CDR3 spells CASSGQGTPNSPLHF. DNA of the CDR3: TGTGCCAGCAGCGGACAGGGTACCCCAAATTCACCCCTCCACTTT.

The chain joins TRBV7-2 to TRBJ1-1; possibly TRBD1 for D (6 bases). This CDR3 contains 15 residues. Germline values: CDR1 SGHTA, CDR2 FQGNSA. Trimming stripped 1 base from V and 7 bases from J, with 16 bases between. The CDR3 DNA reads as TGTGCCAGCAGCTTAGGATCGGGTTTACAGGGTGAAGCTTTCTTT. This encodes CASSLGSGLQGEAFF.

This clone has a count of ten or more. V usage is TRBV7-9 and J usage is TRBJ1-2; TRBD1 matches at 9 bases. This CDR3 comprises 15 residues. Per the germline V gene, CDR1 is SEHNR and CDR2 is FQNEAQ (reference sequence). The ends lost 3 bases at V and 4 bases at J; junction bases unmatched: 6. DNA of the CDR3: TGTGCCAGCAGCTTGGGCCGGACAGGGGTCTATGGCTACACCTTC. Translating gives CASSLGRTGVYGYTF.

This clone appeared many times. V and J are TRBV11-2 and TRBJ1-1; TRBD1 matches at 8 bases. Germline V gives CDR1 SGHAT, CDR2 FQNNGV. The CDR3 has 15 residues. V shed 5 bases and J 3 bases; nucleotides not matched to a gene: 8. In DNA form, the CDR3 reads TGTGCCAGCAGCGGACGGACAGGGTCGGACACTGAAGCTTTCTTT. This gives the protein CASSGRTGSDTEAFF.

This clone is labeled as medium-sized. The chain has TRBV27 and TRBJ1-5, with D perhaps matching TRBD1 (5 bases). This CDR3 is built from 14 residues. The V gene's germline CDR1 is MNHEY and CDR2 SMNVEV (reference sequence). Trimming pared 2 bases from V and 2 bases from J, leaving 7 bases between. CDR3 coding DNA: TGTGCCAGCAGTTTACAGGGTGGCAATCAGCCCCAGCATTTT. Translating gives CASSLQGGNQPQHF.

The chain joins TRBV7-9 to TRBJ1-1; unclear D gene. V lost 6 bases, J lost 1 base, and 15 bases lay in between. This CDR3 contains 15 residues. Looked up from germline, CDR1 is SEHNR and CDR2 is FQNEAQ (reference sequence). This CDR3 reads CASSHKQCPNTEAFF. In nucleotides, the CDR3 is TGTGCCAGCAGTCATAAACAGTGCCCGAACACTGAAGCTTTCTTT.

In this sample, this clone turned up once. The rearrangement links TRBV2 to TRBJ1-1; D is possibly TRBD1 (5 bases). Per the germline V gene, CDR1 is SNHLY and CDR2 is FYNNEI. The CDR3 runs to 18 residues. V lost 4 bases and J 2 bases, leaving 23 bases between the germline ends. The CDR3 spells CASSAGLGHTLLNTEAFF. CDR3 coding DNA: TGTGCCAGCAGTGCGGGTCTTGGACACACACTGCTTAACACTGAAGCTTTCTTT.

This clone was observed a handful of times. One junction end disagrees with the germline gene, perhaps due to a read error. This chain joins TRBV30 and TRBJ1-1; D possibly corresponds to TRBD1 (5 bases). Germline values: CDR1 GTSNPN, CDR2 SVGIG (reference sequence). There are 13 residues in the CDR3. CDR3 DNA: TGTGTCTGGAGTCGGGGTCGGGGCACTGAAGCTCTCTTT. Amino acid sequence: CVWSRGRGTEALF.

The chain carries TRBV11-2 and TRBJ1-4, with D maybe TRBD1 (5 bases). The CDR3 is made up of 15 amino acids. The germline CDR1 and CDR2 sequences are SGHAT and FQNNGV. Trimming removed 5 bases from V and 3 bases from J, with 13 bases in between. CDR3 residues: CASSPNTGANEKLFF. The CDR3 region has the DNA TGTGCCAGCAGCCCGAATACAGGCGCTAATGAAAAACTGTTTTTT.

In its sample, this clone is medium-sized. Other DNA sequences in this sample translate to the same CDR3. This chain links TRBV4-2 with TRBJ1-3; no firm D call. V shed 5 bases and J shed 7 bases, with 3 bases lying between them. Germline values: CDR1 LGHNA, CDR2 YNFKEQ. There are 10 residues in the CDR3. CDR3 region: CASSGNTIYF. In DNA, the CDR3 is TGTGCCAGCAGCGGGAACACCATATATTTT.

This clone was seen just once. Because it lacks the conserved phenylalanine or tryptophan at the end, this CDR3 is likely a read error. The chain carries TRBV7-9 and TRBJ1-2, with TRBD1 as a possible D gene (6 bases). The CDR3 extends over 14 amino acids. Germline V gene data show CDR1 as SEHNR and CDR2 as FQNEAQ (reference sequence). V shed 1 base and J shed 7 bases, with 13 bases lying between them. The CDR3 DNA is TGTGCCAGCAGCTTAGACAGGGATGTAGGTGGCTACACCTTG. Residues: CASSLDRDVGGYTL.

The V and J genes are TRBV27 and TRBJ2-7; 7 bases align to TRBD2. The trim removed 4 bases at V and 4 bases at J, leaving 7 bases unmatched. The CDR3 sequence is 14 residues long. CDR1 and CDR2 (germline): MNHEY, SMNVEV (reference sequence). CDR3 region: CASSWAGRVYEQYF. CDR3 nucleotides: TGTGCCAGCAGTTGGGCGGGGAGGGTGTACGAGCAGTACTTC.

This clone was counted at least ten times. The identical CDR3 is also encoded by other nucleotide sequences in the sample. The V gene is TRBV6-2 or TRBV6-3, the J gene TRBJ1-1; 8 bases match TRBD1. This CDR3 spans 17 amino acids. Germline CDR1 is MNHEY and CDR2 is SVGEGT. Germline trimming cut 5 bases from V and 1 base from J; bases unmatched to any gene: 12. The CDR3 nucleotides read TGTGCCAGCAGTCACCCCTCGGACAGGGCTAGGAACACTGAAGCTTTCTTT. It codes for CASSHPSDRARNTEAFF.

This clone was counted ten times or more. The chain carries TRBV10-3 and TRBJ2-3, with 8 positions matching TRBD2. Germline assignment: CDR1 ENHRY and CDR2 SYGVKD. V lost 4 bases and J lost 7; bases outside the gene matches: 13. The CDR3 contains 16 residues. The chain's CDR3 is CAISGQLADNLNTQYF. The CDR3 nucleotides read TGTGCCATCAGTGGCCAACTAGCGGACAATTTGAATACGCAGTATTTT.